This section outlines one T cell receptor beta chain sequence together with its context. Its target is unknown. Germline V gene data show CDR1 as MDHEN and CDR2 as SYDVKM. V shed 8 bases, J shed 2 bases, and the junction held 3 bases outside the gene matches. The length of the CDR3 is 13 residues. The record originates from a study of cytomegalovirus exposure and HLA in healthy donors. Findings and limits, study-wide: For TCR beta chains, V- and J-gene trimming was later linked to a missense DCLRE1C variant. The authors listed around 150 TCR beta chains as cytomegalovirus-associated.

With 60 Vbeta and 13 Jbeta primers, the PCR was carried out. Data came from immunoSEQ multiplex PCR; TCRdb stores just in-frame clones and leaves some out. The top ten clones hold about 0.77% of a sample with 150,000 to 200,000 clones, 70% to 90% of them seen once. The rearrangement joins TRBV28 to TRBJ2-3; 8 positions match TRBD1. This TCR was recovered from a woman aged 18-30 years in good health and CMV-seronegative. Sequenced material: PBMCs. CDR3 loop: CASDRGFTDTQYF. In DNA, the CDR3 is TGTGCCAGCGACAGGGGATTCACAGATACGCAGTATTTT. The full variable domain, in which reference TRBV28 and TRBJ2-3 provide the parts outside the CDR3, is DVKVTQSSRYLVKRTGEKVFLECVQDMDHENMFWYRQDPGLGLRLIYFSYDVKMKEKGDIPEGYSVSREKKERFSLILESASTNQTSMYLCASDRGFTDTQYFGPGTRLTVL.